These 8 T cell receptor beta chains came from one sample sequenced in a study of T cell responses to AZD1222 COVID-19 vaccine. Sequenced by immunoSEQ multiplex PCR; TCRdb stores in-frame clones only, minus some. The sample contains some 54,000 clones, 70% to 90% of which appear only once. The source was peripheral blood, collected on day 0 of AZD1222 vaccination. These receptors came from an adult in good health.

Only a few counts were recorded for this clone. The chain recombines TRBV6-5 with TRBJ1-6; D is undetermined. Germline values: CDR1 MNHEY, CDR2 SVGAGI. The V end was cut by 2 bases, the J end by 8 bases, with 7 bases between. The CDR3 is 13 amino acids. The DNA of the CDR3 is TGTGCCAGCAGTTACAAGGTTGATTCACCCCTCCACTTT. Residues: CASSYKVDSPLHF.

V usage is TRBV28 and J usage is TRBJ1-1, with D perhaps TRBD1 (5 bases). The CDR3 is 16 amino acids. Trimming removed 6 bases from V and 5 bases from J, with 22 bases in between. CDR1 and CDR2 from the germline V gene are MDHEN and SYDVKM. CDR3 sequence: CASRYPSGRMGTEAFF. CDR3 coding DNA: TGTGCCAGCAGGTACCCCTCGGGACGGATGGGGACTGAAGCTTTCTTT.

This clone has just one count. The genes are TRBV5-1 and TRBJ2-7; TRBD2 agrees at 14 bases. Germline values: CDR1 SGHRS, CDR2 YFSETQ. The J segment lost 6 bases and the V segment lost 1 base, leaving 9 bases of the junction unmatched. This CDR3 is built from 17 residues. CDR3: CASSLRSAGLAGVEQYF. The CDR3 DNA follows: TGCGCCAGCAGCTTGAGGAGTGCGGGACTAGCGGGAGTCGAGCAGTACTTC.

This chain joins TRBV10-1 and TRBJ1-5; 8 positions agree with TRBD1. This CDR3 contains 11 residues. The trim removed 6 bases at V and 15 bases at J, leaving 7 bases unmatched. CDR1 and CDR2 (germline): WNHNN, SYGVQD (reference sequence). In nucleotides, the CDR3 is TGCGCCAGCAGAGGACAGGGCGATCGGCATTTT. This gives the protein CASRGQGDRHF.

This clone has just a few counts. The rearrangement uses TRBV7-9 and TRBJ2-2; TRBD2 might be the D (5 bases). The germline gives CDR1 SEHNR, CDR2 FQNEAQ (reference sequence). The CDR3 is 15 residues long. The V end was cut by 2 bases, the J end by 0 bases, with 7 bases between. The CDR3 loop is CASSLMGANTGELFF. The CDR3 coding sequence is TGTGCCAGCAGCTTAATGGGAGCGAACACCGGGGAGCTGTTTTTT.

The V gene is TRBV28, the J gene TRBJ2-7; 7 bases map to TRBD2. J lost 2 bases, V lost 6 bases, and 10 bases had no gene match. The CDR3 is made up of 15 amino acids. Germline assignment: CDR1 MDHEN and CDR2 SYDVKM. The CDR3 loop is CASSRIRLATYEQYF. Here the CDR3 DNA reads TGTGCCAGCAGCAGAATCCGACTAGCTACCTACGAGCAGTACTTC.

This chain uses TRBV12-3 or TRBV12-4 with TRBJ2-2, with D unresolved. V gave up 8 bases and J gave up 5 bases, with 9 bases separating them. This CDR3 contains 12 residues. The CDR3 spells CASLEITGELFF. DNA of the CDR3: TGTGCCAGCCTGGAGATAACCGGGGAGCTGTTTTTT.

This clone showed up just once. This rearrangement joins TRBV7-9 to TRBJ2-7; no clear D. The germline V gene encodes CDR1 SEHNR and CDR2 FQNEAQ (reference sequence). The CDR3 runs 15 residues. Between the trimmed V and J ends, which lost 4 bases and 2 bases, there was a span of 15 bases. CDR3 residues: CASSSLGVGTYEQYF. The DNA of the CDR3 is TGTGCCAGCAGCTCGCTTGGAGTTGGGACCTACGAGCAGTACTTC.